The rows below give T cell receptor beta chains drawn from one sample of a study of T cells in Graves' hyperthyroidism and ophthalmopathy. A single record per CDR3 protein comes from TCRdb applying MiXCR to the multiplex PCR reads. The sample has 89,000 or so distinct CDR3 sequences; about 37% are singletons. Specimen: peripheral blood or thyroid tissue (not recorded which). Receptors were obtained from a woman aged 30 to 39 with Graves' hyperthyroidism. Each CDR3 is given with its conserved first and last residue. D genes are given only for firm matches. Size tells how often a clone was seen (once, few, many) or the class of an expanded clone, and some rows leave it out.

cdr3_aa	cdr3_nt	d_call	clone_size	v_call	j_call
CASSLRRNSYEQYF	TGTGCCAGCAGCTTGCGGCGAAACTCCTACGAGCAGTACTTC	.	.	TRBV5-5	TRBJ2-7
CASSRDWGNEKPFF	TGTGCCAGCAGCCGGGACTGGGGGAATGAAAAACCGTTTTTT	.	once	TRBV2	TRBJ1-4
CASSPLAGTQYF	TGTGCCAGCAGCCCGTTGGCCGGGACCCAGTACTTC	.	.	TRBV7-2	TRBJ2-5
CASSRTGGAGANVLTF	TGTGCCAGCAGTAGAACAGGGGGAGCTGGGGCCAACGTCCTGACTTTC	TRBD1	few	TRBV7-2	TRBJ2-6
CASSADTSPLHF	TGTGCCAGCAGTGCGGACACTTCACCCCTCCACTTT	.	.	TRBV12-3/TRBV12-4	TRBJ1-6
CAISGVRNTEAFF	TGTGCCATCAGTGGTGTCAGGAACACTGAAGCTTTCTTT	.	.	TRBV10-3	TRBJ1-1
CASSPLGGGRSTSYEQYF	TGTGCCAGCAGCCCTCTAGGGGGGGGGCGTTCGACCTCCTACGAGCAGTACTTC	.	many	TRBV11-2	TRBJ2-7
CATSDATSGIEETQYF	TGTGCCACCAGTGATGCTACTAGCGGGATAGAAGAGACCCAGTACTTC	TRBD2	.	TRBV24-1	TRBJ2-5
CASSSTLAEQYF	TGTGCCAGCAGCTCTACCCTAGCGGAGCAGTACTTC	.	once	TRBV7-9	TRBJ2-7
CSASTTSGAYEQYF	TGCAGTGCTAGCACGACTAGCGGGGCCTACGAGCAGTACTTC	TRBD2	many	TRBV20-1	TRBJ2-7
CSASGGTGGGETQYF	TGCAGTGCAAGTGGAGGGACAGGGGGGGGGGAGACCCAGTACTTC	TRBD1	.	TRBV20-1	TRBJ2-5
CASSINRGAYEQYF	TGTGCCAGCAGCATAAACCGGGGAGCCTACGAGCAGTACTTC	.	.	TRBV12-3/TRBV12-4	TRBJ2-7
CASTPGRYSGNTIYF	TGTGCCAGCACCCCCGGACGGTACTCTGGAAACACCATATATTTT	.	few	TRBV2	TRBJ1-3
CASSWTSGRYEQYF	TGTGCCAGCAGCTGGACTAGCGGCCGCTACGAGCAGTACTTC	TRBD2	many	TRBV7-2	TRBJ2-7
CASSPTLGVSYEQYF	TGTGCCAGCAGCCCTACCCTAGGAGTTTCCTACGAGCAGTACTTC	.	few	TRBV5-6	TRBJ2-7
CASSLVPENTEAFF	TGCGCCAGCAGCTTGGTTCCGGAGAACACTGAAGCTTTCTTT	.	many	TRBV5-1	TRBJ1-1
CASSLGGLGGYTF	TGTGCCAGCAGCTTAGGGGGGTTGGGTGGCTACACCTTC	.	many	TRBV7-2	TRBJ1-2
CASTQTGDVTEAFF	TGCGCCAGCACCCAGACAGGGGATGTCACTGAAGCTTTCTTT	TRBD1	many	TRBV5-1	TRBJ1-1
CASSLGTPYGYTF	TGCGCCAGCAGCCTCGGGACACCCTATGGCTACACCTTC	.	many	TRBV4-1	TRBJ1-2
CASSARPGLQETQYF	TGTGCCAGCAGTGCTAGACCTGGGCTCCAAGAGACCCAGTACTTC	.	.	TRBV11-2	TRBJ2-5
CASSLAGAGEATQYF	TGTGCCAGCAGCTTAGCTGGAGCGGGAGAGGCTACCCAGTACTTC	TRBD2	many	TRBV7-8	TRBJ2-5
CAPQGGLYYGYTF	TGTGCCCCACAGGGGGGTTTATACTATGGCTACACCTTC	TRBD1	once	TRBV10-3	TRBJ1-2
CSATSSREEPQHF	TGCAGCGCTACCTCGTCAAGGGAAGAGCCCCAGCATTTT	.	once	TRBV20-1	TRBJ1-5
CASSSSLSDTQYF	TGTGCCAGCAGCTCGTCTCTTTCAGATACGCAGTATTTT	.	few	TRBV7-9	TRBJ2-3
CAILREYGNTIYF	TGTGCCATCCTCAGGGAATACGGAAACACCATATATTTT	.	many	TRBV7-9	TRBJ1-3
CASSPFGQGAADTQYF	TGTGCCAGCAGTCCCTTTGGACAGGGGGCGGCAGATACGCAGTATTTT	TRBD1	.	TRBV6-1	TRBJ2-3
CAWTSEGGEQYF	TGTGCCTGGACTTCAGAAGGCGGCGAGCAGTACTTC	.	few	TRBV30	TRBJ2-7
CAWSAKDTQYF	TGTGCCTGGAGTGCCAAAGATACGCAGTATTTT	.	.	TRBV30	TRBJ2-3
CASSFPGWTGGGGYTF	TGTGCCAGCAGTTTCCCAGGCTGGACAGGGGGTGGCGGCTACACCTTC	TRBD1	.	TRBV28	TRBJ1-2